This T cell receptor beta chain was identified during a study of OX40 agonist ivuxolimab in advanced cancers. At the level of the study: Of mixed ages from about 23 to 79 and averaging about 60 years, the group was roughly 83% male. Eligibility rules accepted prior anti-PD-1, anti-PD-L1 or anti-CTLA-4 therapy, and 40% to 50% had some. The study, taken as a whole, reports: In general, CD8+ T cells held more expanded clones than CD4+ did, on average.

Some clones are missing from TCRdb's copy, which holds only in-frame ones; the method was immunoSEQ multiplex PCR. This table holds around 70,000 clones, 65% to 90% found once. The CDR3 spans 15 residues. V dropped 0 bases and J dropped 6 bases, with 12 bases sitting between them. The germline V gene encodes CDR1 MNHNY and CDR2 SVGAGI (reference sequence). As concerns this clone: Its target is not known.

The sequenced sample was CD4+ or CD8+ T cells sorted from blood, obtained in a trial of the OX40 agonist ivuxolimab. The receptor comes from an adult with an advanced solid tumor such as melanoma, head and neck, liver or kidney cancer. The V gene is TRBV6-6, the J gene TRBJ1-5; the D gene is possibly TRBD1 (6 bases). Here the CDR3 DNA reads TGTGCCAGCAGTTACTCGACAGGCGGAGGTCAGCCCCAGCATTTT. Translating it yields CASSYSTGGGQPQHF.